This TCR beta chain was identified in a study of T cell responses to AZD1222 COVID-19 vaccine. Findings of the study overall: A rise in Spike-specific TCR breadth and depth followed two AZD1222 doses. Females outnumbered males among donors, who were mostly white British; clonal diversity was possibly underestimated. Nearly half of the spike-specific TCRs reportedly recognize variant regions that carry no mutations.

In regard to this clone: The target antigen is unknown.

The CDR3 is 14 amino acids. V gave up 2 bases and J gave up 2 bases; unmatched junction bases: 3. Per the germline V gene, CDR1 is SGHRS and CDR2 is YFSETQ. Data came from immunoSEQ multiplex PCR; TCRdb stores just in-frame clones and leaves some out. The table shows roughly 93,000 clones, with 89% occurring only once. Whether given at about 4 or about 12 weeks, second doses were pooled. The sequencing here drew on peripheral blood, taken 28 days after the second AZD1222 dose. The TCR originated in an adult who received the AZD1222 COVID-19 vaccine. V usage is TRBV5-1 and J usage is TRBJ2-7; 8 nucleotides agree with TRBD1. The CDR3: CASSFDRGTYEQYF. The CDR3 nucleotides are TGCGCCAGCAGCTTCGACAGGGGAACCTACGAGCAGTACTTC.